This is a list of T cell receptor beta chains from one sample in a study of control samples from healthy donors and cancer patients. TCRdb keeps only in-frame clones here, not all; method: immunoSEQ multiplex PCR. The sample carries 120,000 or so clones, just over 90% recorded once. Sequences were obtained from blood. Receptors were obtained from a young woman in good health. The CDR3 runs from the conserved cysteine through the conserved F or W. The D gene is left open where the match is weak. Size values are once, few and many counts, or a class for expanded clones, and some rows have none.

j_call: TRBJ2-5; clone_size: .; v_call: TRBV5-4; d_call: .; cdr3_aa: CASSLAQKQETQYF; cdr3_nt: TGTGCCAGCAGCTTAGCACAGAAGCAAGAGACCCAGTACTTC
j_call: TRBJ2-3; clone_size: .; v_call: TRBV6-5; d_call: TRBD2; cdr3_aa: CASSYLTSGVADTQYF; cdr3_nt: TGTGCCAGCAGTTACTTGACTAGCGGGGTTGCGGATACGCAGTATTTT
j_call: TRBJ2-7; clone_size: .; v_call: TRBV29-1; d_call: .; cdr3_aa: CSVEDEVSYEQYF; cdr3_nt: TGCAGCGTTGAAGACGAGGTTTCCTACGAGCAGTACTTC
j_call: TRBJ1-1; clone_size: .; v_call: TRBV29-1; d_call: .; cdr3_aa: CSGGTWTDEAFF; cdr3_nt: TGCAGCGGGGGGACTTGGACAGACGAAGCTTTCTTT
j_call: TRBJ1-2; clone_size: .; v_call: TRBV19; d_call: TRBD1; cdr3_aa: CASSIPLAGQGRAHGYTF; cdr3_nt: TGTGCCAGTAGTATCCCCCTTGCGGGACAGGGAAGAGCTCATGGCTACACCTTC
j_call: TRBJ1-3; clone_size: .; v_call: TRBV7-9; d_call: .; cdr3_aa: CASRSFSGNTIYF; cdr3_nt: TGTGCCAGCAGAAGTTTCTCTGGAAACACCATATATTTT
j_call: TRBJ1-2; clone_size: .; v_call: TRBV2; d_call: .; cdr3_aa: CASRERSGRLTNYGYTF; cdr3_nt: TGTGCCAGCAGAGAAAGGAGCGGCAGACTAACTAACTATGGCTACACCTTC
j_call: TRBJ2-5; clone_size: .; v_call: TRBV3-1/TRBV3-2; d_call: .; cdr3_aa: CASSLTPGSGNSKTQYF; cdr3_nt: TGTGCCAGCAGCCTCACTCCGGGTTCAGGGAACTCGAAGACCCAGTACTTC
j_call: TRBJ1-2; clone_size: .; v_call: TRBV5-1; d_call: TRBD1; cdr3_aa: CASSLGTGDGYTF; cdr3_nt: TGCGCCAGCAGCTTAGGGACAGGGGATGGCTACACCTTC
j_call: TRBJ1-1; clone_size: .; v_call: TRBV28; d_call: .; cdr3_aa: CASSLVGQGMNTEAFF; cdr3_nt: TGTGCCAGCAGTTTAGTAGGACAAGGGATGAACACTGAAGCTTTCTTT
j_call: TRBJ2-1; clone_size: .; v_call: TRBV28; d_call: TRBD1; cdr3_aa: CASRATGAGEQFF; cdr3_nt: TGTGCCAGCCGGGCGACAGGGGCCGGTGAGCAGTTCTTC
j_call: TRBJ2-3; clone_size: .; v_call: TRBV9; d_call: TRBD2; cdr3_aa: CASSVVGGEDTQYF; cdr3_nt: TGTGCCAGCAGCGTAGTCGGGGGGGAAGATACGCAGTATTTT
j_call: TRBJ2-7; clone_size: .; v_call: TRBV30; d_call: .; cdr3_aa: CAWSDYTRYEQYF; cdr3_nt: TGTGCCTGGAGTGATTACACCCGCTACGAGCAGTACTTC
j_call: TRBJ2-3; clone_size: .; v_call: TRBV19; d_call: .; cdr3_aa: CASSIRLQVTDTQYF; cdr3_nt: TGTGCCAGTAGTATTAGATTACAGGTCACAGATACGCAGTATTTT
j_call: TRBJ2-1; clone_size: once; v_call: TRBV12-5; d_call: TRBD2; cdr3_aa: CASGFSGGVDNEQFF; cdr3_nt: TGTGCTAGTGGTTTTAGCGGGGGGGTCGACAATGAGCAGTTCTTC
j_call: TRBJ2-3; clone_size: .; v_call: TRBV7-7; d_call: .; cdr3_aa: CASSPISGPTDTQYF; cdr3_nt: TGTGCTAGCAGCCCTATTAGCGGTCCCACAGATACGCAGTATTTT
j_call: TRBJ2-7; clone_size: .; v_call: TRBV5-1; d_call: TRBD1; cdr3_aa: CASSLRGQGPYEQYF; cdr3_nt: TGCGCCAGCAGCTTGCGGGGACAGGGTCCCTACGAGCAGTACTTC
j_call: TRBJ2-1; clone_size: .; v_call: TRBV7-2; d_call: TRBD2; cdr3_aa: CASSALLAGGYNEQFF; cdr3_nt: TGTGCCAGCAGCGCCTTACTAGCGGGAGGCTACAATGAGCAGTTCTTC
j_call: TRBJ1-5; clone_size: once; v_call: TRBV2; d_call: TRBD1; cdr3_aa: CASSPGQGAFRSNQPQHF; cdr3_nt: TGTGCCAGCAGTCCGGGACAGGGAGCGTTTCGTAGCAATCAGCCCCAGCATTTT
j_call: TRBJ2-7; clone_size: .; v_call: TRBV28; d_call: .; cdr3_aa: CASSFPGRNYEQYF; cdr3_nt: TGTGCCAGCAGTTTTCCCGGACGAAATTACGAGCAGTACTTC
j_call: TRBJ2-5; clone_size: .; v_call: TRBV6-6; d_call: TRBD1; cdr3_aa: CASSLDRVETQYF; cdr3_nt: TGTGCCAGCAGCCTAGACAGGGTGGAGACCCAGTACTTC
j_call: TRBJ1-1; clone_size: .; v_call: TRBV7-2; d_call: TRBD1; cdr3_aa: CASSWDRPEAFF; cdr3_nt: TGTGCCAGCAGCTGGGACAGGCCTGAAGCTTTCTTT
j_call: TRBJ2-1; clone_size: .; v_call: TRBV2; d_call: .; cdr3_aa: CASSERLEGNNEQFF; cdr3_nt: TGTGCCAGCAGTGAACGTCTTGAAGGGAACAATGAGCAGTTCTTC
j_call: TRBJ2-3; clone_size: .; v_call: TRBV12-3/TRBV12-4; d_call: .; cdr3_aa: CASSLVERQYF; cdr3_nt: TGTGCCAGCAGTTTAGTAGAGAGGCAGTATTTT
j_call: TRBJ1-5; clone_size: .; v_call: TRBV10-3; d_call: .; cdr3_aa: CAIREDSSNQPQHF; cdr3_nt: TGTGCCATCAGGGAAGACAGTAGCAATCAGCCCCAGCATTTT
j_call: TRBJ2-5; clone_size: .; v_call: TRBV25-1; d_call: TRBD1; cdr3_aa: CASSEFRLKDRGRETQYF; cdr3_nt: TGTGCCAGCAGTGAATTCCGCTTAAAGGACAGGGGGAGGGAGACCCAGTACTTC
j_call: TRBJ1-6; clone_size: .; v_call: TRBV4-3; d_call: .; cdr3_aa: CASSQDKGPGASGGNSPLHF; cdr3_nt: TGCGCCAGCAGCCAAGATAAGGGGCCGGGGGCGAGTGGTGGAAATTCACCCCTCCACTTT
j_call: TRBJ1-5; clone_size: .; v_call: TRBV5-3; d_call: .; cdr3_aa: CARSLVRGRQPQHF; cdr3_nt: TGTGCCAGAAGCTTGGTCAGGGGCCGTCAGCCCCAGCATTTT
j_call: TRBJ2-6; clone_size: .; v_call: TRBV19; d_call: .; cdr3_aa: CASSIGISSGANVLTF; cdr3_nt: TGTGCCAGTAGTATAGGGATAAGCTCTGGGGCCAACGTCCTGACTTTC
j_call: TRBJ1-1; clone_size: .; v_call: TRBV24-1; d_call: TRBD1; cdr3_aa: CATRNGTGKAFF; cdr3_nt: TGTGCCACCAGAAACGGGACAGGGAAAGCTTTCTTT
j_call: TRBJ2-3; clone_size: .; v_call: TRBV7-2; d_call: .; cdr3_aa: CASSLASQGTDTQYF; cdr3_nt: TGTGCCAGCAGCTTAGCCTCTCAGGGCACAGATACGCAGTATTTT
j_call: TRBJ2-1; clone_size: once; v_call: TRBV28; d_call: TRBD1; cdr3_aa: CASSPLGQARDNEQFF; cdr3_nt: TGTGCCAGCAGTCCCCTAGGACAGGCTAGGGACAATGAGCAGTTCTTC
j_call: TRBJ1-2; clone_size: .; v_call: TRBV21-1; d_call: .; cdr3_aa: CASIGQGYTF; cdr3_nt: TGTGCCAGCATAGGACAGGGCTACACCTTC
j_call: TRBJ2-7; clone_size: once; v_call: TRBV12-3/TRBV12-4; d_call: TRBD1; cdr3_aa: CASRTGGAYEQYF; cdr3_nt: TGTGCCAGCAGGACAGGGGGCGCCTACGAGCAGTACTTC
j_call: TRBJ2-3; clone_size: .; v_call: TRBV11-2; d_call: .; cdr3_aa: CASSLSGSRRNTQYF; cdr3_nt: TGTGCCAGCAGCTTGTCCGGAAGCAGGCGGAATACGCAGTATTTT
j_call: TRBJ1-1; clone_size: .; v_call: TRBV2; d_call: .; cdr3_aa: CASLIGQWNTEAFF; cdr3_nt: TGTGCCAGTCTAATTGGCCAGTGGAACACTGAAGCTTTCTTT
j_call: TRBJ2-1; clone_size: .; v_call: TRBV2; d_call: .; cdr3_aa: CASSRKPKGGDSYNEQFF; cdr3_nt: TGTGCCAGCAGTCGGAAGCCCAAGGGGGGGGACTCCTACAATGAGCAGTTCTTC
j_call: TRBJ2-5; clone_size: .; v_call: TRBV7-8; d_call: .; cdr3_aa: CASSPAVTPQETQYF; cdr3_nt: TGTGCCAGCAGCCCGGCGGTGACCCCGCAAGAGACCCAGTACTTC
j_call: TRBJ1-3; clone_size: .; v_call: TRBV5-1; d_call: TRBD1; cdr3_aa: CASSNPGQGGNTIYF; cdr3_nt: TGCGCCAGCAGCAACCCCGGACAGGGTGGAAACACCATATATTTT
j_call: TRBJ2-7; clone_size: .; v_call: TRBV9; d_call: .; cdr3_aa: CASSVGGNPYEQYF; cdr3_nt: TGTGCCAGCAGCGTAGGAGGGAACCCCTACGAGCAGTACTTC
j_call: TRBJ1-4; clone_size: .; v_call: TRBV5-8; d_call: .; cdr3_aa: CASSLALGLTNEKLFF; cdr3_nt: TGTGCCAGCAGCTTGGCCCTTGGGCTAACTAATGAAAAACTGTTTTTT
j_call: TRBJ2-5; clone_size: .; v_call: TRBV28; d_call: .; cdr3_aa: CASGARPVGLTETQYF; cdr3_nt: TGTGCCAGCGGAGCGAGGCCGGTCGGACTCACGGAGACCCAGTACTTC
j_call: TRBJ2-1; clone_size: .; v_call: TRBV18; d_call: TRBD1; cdr3_aa: CASAEGTVNEQFF; cdr3_nt: TGTGCCAGCGCAGAAGGGACAGTCAATGAGCAGTTCTTC
j_call: TRBJ1-3; clone_size: .; v_call: TRBV5-8; d_call: TRBD1; cdr3_aa: CASSLGQETFSGNTIYF; cdr3_nt: TGTGCCAGCAGCTTAGGACAGGAAACTTTCTCTGGAAACACCATATATTTT
j_call: TRBJ2-2; clone_size: .; v_call: TRBV4-1; d_call: .; cdr3_aa: CASSQDRGSAGELFF; cdr3_nt: TGCGCCAGCAGCCAAGACAGGGGATCTGCCGGGGAGCTGTTTTTT
j_call: TRBJ1-2; clone_size: .; v_call: TRBV30; d_call: TRBD1; cdr3_aa: CAWGDRARGGYTF; cdr3_nt: TGTGCCTGGGGGGACAGGGCACGTGGTGGCTACACCTTC
j_call: TRBJ2-1; clone_size: .; v_call: TRBV9; d_call: .; cdr3_aa: CASSQGGGTNEQFF; cdr3_nt: TGTGCCAGCAGCCAAGGTGGGGGGACCAATGAGCAGTTCTTC
j_call: TRBJ2-1; clone_size: .; v_call: TRBV6-5; d_call: .; cdr3_aa: CASSTTLTVHEQFF; cdr3_nt: TGTGCCAGCAGTACTACCCTCACCGTTCATGAGCAGTTCTTC
j_call: TRBJ1-1; clone_size: .; v_call: TRBV7-9; d_call: .; cdr3_aa: CASSFWTVIMNTEAFF; cdr3_nt: TGTGCCAGCAGCTTCTGGACAGTGATCATGAACACTGAAGCTTTCTTT
j_call: TRBJ1-3; clone_size: .; v_call: TRBV19; d_call: .; cdr3_aa: CASSPQPSGNTIYF; cdr3_nt: TGTGCCAGTAGTCCCCAACCCTCTGGAAACACCATATATTTT
j_call: TRBJ2-7; clone_size: .; v_call: TRBV12-5; d_call: TRBD1; cdr3_aa: CASGGRDRGLLGHEQYF; cdr3_nt: TGTGCTAGTGGTGGACGGGACAGGGGGCTATTGGGACACGAGCAGTACTTC
j_call: TRBJ2-2; clone_size: .; v_call: TRBV6-2/TRBV6-3; d_call: TRBD1; cdr3_aa: CASSYSGVGGVGELFF; cdr3_nt: TGTGCCAGCAGTTACTCGGGGGTAGGGGGCGTCGGGGAGCTGTTTTTT
j_call: TRBJ2-7; clone_size: .; v_call: TRBV3-1/TRBV3-2; d_call: .; cdr3_aa: CASSRTSYEQYF; cdr3_nt: TGTGCCAGCAGTCGTACTTCCTACGAGCAGTACTTC
j_call: TRBJ1-4; clone_size: .; v_call: TRBV5-1; d_call: .; cdr3_aa: CASSLARVDNEKLFF; cdr3_nt: TGCGCCAGCAGCTTGGCGAGAGTAGATAATGAAAAACTGTTTTTT
j_call: TRBJ2-7; clone_size: .; v_call: TRBV7-3; d_call: .; cdr3_aa: CASSLDLTYEQYF; cdr3_nt: TGTGCCAGCAGCTTGGATCTTACCTACGAGCAGTACTTC
j_call: TRBJ2-1; clone_size: .; v_call: TRBV7-2; d_call: TRBD2; cdr3_aa: CASSLTSDYNEQFF; cdr3_nt: TGTGCCAGCAGTCTGACTAGCGATTACAATGAGCAGTTCTTC
j_call: TRBJ2-5; clone_size: .; v_call: TRBV27; d_call: TRBD1; cdr3_aa: CASSFAGQGGTQYF; cdr3_nt: TGTGCCAGCAGTTTCGCGGGACAGGGCGGGACCCAGTACTTC
j_call: TRBJ2-5; clone_size: .; v_call: TRBV7-8; d_call: TRBD2; cdr3_aa: CASSLELAGAYQETQYF; cdr3_nt: TGTGCCAGCAGCTTAGAACTAGCGGGGGCCTACCAAGAGACCCAGTACTTC
j_call: TRBJ2-5; clone_size: .; v_call: TRBV29-1; d_call: .; cdr3_aa: CSGSRDPTYQETQYF; cdr3_nt: TGCAGCGGCAGCCGGGACCCTACGTACCAAGAGACCCAGTACTTC
j_call: TRBJ2-3; clone_size: .; v_call: TRBV7-6; d_call: .; cdr3_aa: CTSSPSGLALSTDTQYF; cdr3_nt: TGTACCAGCAGCCCCTCTGGCCTAGCGCTTAGCACAGATACGCAGTATTTT